There are a few counts of the clone carrying this T cell receptor beta chain. The antigen remains undetermined. Germline lookup yields CDR1 SEHNR and CDR2 FQNEAQ (reference sequence). Trimming removed 2 bases from V and 2 bases from J; junction bases left unmatched: 8. The CDR3 loop spans 16 amino acids. The data stem from a study of T-cell memory formation after mild COVID-19. Across the whole study: The two donors had largely donor-specific TCR clusters. Study-wide findings and caveats: Memory from before infection featured some responding clones, which suggests cross-reactive memory joined.

Constant-segment primers were used for 5'RACE, and the resulting TCR alpha and TCR beta cDNA libraries carried sample barcodes and UMIs. TCRdb reanalysed the 5' RACE reads using MiXCR and keeps one entry per CDR3 protein. The data hold approximately 580,000 distinct CDR3 sequences, with roughly 22% observed a single time. This clonotype was obtained from an adult woman who had mild COVID-19 (a few samples of this study predate the infection). Cell type and time point are not known. The sample comprised PBMCs or a T cell subset sorted from them (not recorded which). This chain joins TRBV7-9 and TRBJ2-7, with 8 bases matching TRBD1. As DNA, the CDR3 is TGTGCCAGCAGCTTAAGAGGGACAGGCAAGACCTACGAGCAGTACTTC. It yields the protein CASSLRGTGKTYEQYF.